The rows below give T cell receptor beta chains drawn from one sample of a study of CD8+CD57+ T cells in acquired aplastic anemia. TCRdb processed the reads anew with MiXCR; each CDR3 protein has one entry. In the table there are about 150,000 distinct CDR3 sequences, roughly half of which are singletons. Sequenced material: sorted CD4+, CD8+, or CD8+CD57+ T cells (not recorded which) from PBMCs. The receptor set was obtained from a human donor with aplastic anemia. Each CDR3 is given with its conserved first and last residue. The order of the fields is clone size, J gene, D gene, V gene, CDR3 DNA, CDR3 protein. D genes are given only for firm matches. Size tells how often a clone was seen (once, few, many) or the class of an expanded clone, and some rows leave it out.

clone size: -; J gene: TRBJ1-2; D gene: -; V gene: TRBV19; CDR3 DNA: TGTGCCAGTAGTATCGTGGCTCTTGGCTATGGCTACACCTTC; CDR3 protein: CASSIVALGYGYTF
clone size: -; J gene: TRBJ1-2; D gene: TRBD1; V gene: TRBV2; CDR3 DNA: TGTGCCAGCAAACCCTTTGGGACAGGCTCTCATGGCTACACCTTC; CDR3 protein: CASKPFGTGSHGYTF
clone size: many; J gene: TRBJ2-3; D gene: -; V gene: TRBV6-5; CDR3 DNA: TGTGCCAGCAGTTACTCGAGTCAATTCACAGATACGCAGTATTTT; CDR3 protein: CASSYSSQFTDTQYF
clone size: -; J gene: TRBJ2-2; D gene: -; V gene: TRBV6-2/TRBV6-3; CDR3 DNA: TGTGCCAGCAGTTACGAAGGGGAGGACACCGGGGAGCTGTTTTTT; CDR3 protein: CASSYEGEDTGELFF
clone size: -; J gene: TRBJ2-5; D gene: -; V gene: TRBV6-1; CDR3 DNA: TGTGCCAGCAGCACCGGGGCCGCGGGGGAGACCCAGTACTTC; CDR3 protein: CASSTGAAGETQYF
clone size: many; J gene: TRBJ1-1; D gene: -; V gene: TRBV7-8; CDR3 DNA: TGTGCCAGCAGCCCCGAGGGGGAAGACACTGAAGCTTTCTTT; CDR3 protein: CASSPEGEDTEAFF
clone size: many; J gene: TRBJ2-5; D gene: TRBD2; V gene: TRBV20-1; CDR3 DNA: TGCAGTGCTAGATCATCTAGCGGGGGGGCCCGGGAGACCCAGTACTTC; CDR3 protein: CSARSSSGGARETQYF
clone size: -; J gene: TRBJ2-5; D gene: -; V gene: TRBV2; CDR3 DNA: TGTGCCAGCAGGGATAAAACAGGGTTTGAGACCCAGTACTTC; CDR3 protein: CASRDKTGFETQYF
clone size: -; J gene: TRBJ2-7; D gene: -; V gene: TRBV15; CDR3 DNA: TGCGCCACCAGCGGTAGACCTTTCGCTGACAGCTACGAGCAGTACTTC; CDR3 protein: CATSGRPFADSYEQYF
clone size: -; J gene: TRBJ2-7; D gene: -; V gene: TRBV12-3/TRBV12-4; CDR3 DNA: TGTGCCAGCAGTTTTCTGAAGGAGCAGTACTTC; CDR3 protein: CASSFLKEQYF
clone size: -; J gene: TRBJ2-3; D gene: -; V gene: TRBV19; CDR3 DNA: TGTGCCAGTAGTCCCTCCCTAATGGATACGCAGTATTTT; CDR3 protein: CASSPSLMDTQYF
clone size: -; J gene: TRBJ2-5; D gene: -; V gene: TRBV7-8; CDR3 DNA: TGTGCCAGCAGCTTAGCCGGCAGGTCGAAGTGGGAGACCCAGTACTTC; CDR3 protein: CASSLAGRSKWETQYF
clone size: -; J gene: TRBJ1-5; D gene: TRBD1; V gene: TRBV24-1; CDR3 DNA: TGTGCCACCAGTGAACCAGGGACAGGGGGCGATCAGCCCCAGCATTTT; CDR3 protein: CATSEPGTGGDQPQHF
clone size: many; J gene: TRBJ1-4; D gene: TRBD1; V gene: TRBV7-9; CDR3 DNA: TGTGCCAGCAGCCCCCCGAGACAGGGTTTCCCAGGTGAAAAACTGTTTTTT; CDR3 protein: CASSPPRQGFPGEKLFF
clone size: -; J gene: TRBJ2-1; D gene: -; V gene: TRBV19; CDR3 DNA: TGTGCCAGTAGTAATCTACAGTCCTACAATGAGCAGTTCTTC; CDR3 protein: CASSNLQSYNEQFF
clone size: few; J gene: TRBJ1-1; D gene: -; V gene: TRBV10-2; CDR3 DNA: TGCGCCAGCAGTGAGAGGGGCGCGGGAACTGAAGCTTTCTTT; CDR3 protein: CASSERGAGTEAFF
clone size: many; J gene: TRBJ1-2; D gene: -; V gene: TRBV24-1; CDR3 DNA: TGTGCCACCAGTGGGAGGAACAGATACTATGGCTACACCTTC; CDR3 protein: CATSGRNRYYGYTF
clone size: -; J gene: TRBJ2-5; D gene: TRBD1; V gene: TRBV14; CDR3 DNA: TGTGCCAGCAGCCAAGGCGACAGGGGGCCTACCAAAGAGACCCAGTACTTC; CDR3 protein: CASSQGDRGPTKETQYF
clone size: many; J gene: TRBJ2-1; D gene: TRBD2; V gene: TRBV20-1; CDR3 DNA: TGCAGTGCTAACATCCTCACTAGCTCGCGGGGGGGTGAGCAGTTCTTC; CDR3 protein: CSANILTSSRGGEQFF
clone size: -; J gene: TRBJ2-1; D gene: -; V gene: TRBV2; CDR3 DNA: TGTGCCAGCAGTGAATGGCTAGCGCCAGACAATGAGCAGTTCTTC; CDR3 protein: CASSEWLAPDNEQFF
clone size: -; J gene: TRBJ2-1; D gene: -; V gene: TRBV7-6; CDR3 DNA: TGTGCCAGCAGCCCGGGGGAGGGGGGGACAACCAAGTTCTTC; CDR3 protein: CASSPGEGGTTKFF
clone size: few; J gene: TRBJ2-7; D gene: TRBD2; V gene: TRBV6-1; CDR3 DNA: TGTGCCAGCAGTCGGACTAGCGGGGGCCCCAGCTCCTACGAGCAGTACTTC; CDR3 protein: CASSRTSGGPSSYEQYF
clone size: few; J gene: TRBJ1-5; D gene: -; V gene: TRBV7-2; CDR3 DNA: TGTGCCAGCAGCCCAACCGGGACAACTAATCAGCCCCAGCATTTT; CDR3 protein: CASSPTGTTNQPQHF